Listed below are T cell receptor beta chains from one sample, sequenced in a study of cytomegalovirus exposure and HLA in healthy donors. Method: immunoSEQ multiplex PCR; TCRdb's copy keeps in-frame clones and lacks some. The table records around 67,000 clones, about 61% of them present only once. Sequences were obtained from PBMCs. All receptors derive from a woman between 50 and 59 years old in good health and CMV-seronegative. Each CDR3 is given with its conserved first and last residue. Rows may omit the clone size; those that give it use once, few, many or a size class.

clone_size: .; v_call: TRBV2; cdr3_aa: CASSEGGGQETQYF
clone_size: few; v_call: TRBV11-3; cdr3_aa: CASSLGRETQYF
clone_size: many; v_call: TRBV2; cdr3_aa: CASSERWGDLNIQYF
clone_size: .; v_call: TRBV27; cdr3_aa: CASTGQGSYEQYF
clone_size: .; v_call: TRBV7-2; cdr3_aa: CASSFDRSTEAFF
clone_size: .; v_call: TRBV5-6; cdr3_aa: CASSLDSSSGRWGEQFF
clone_size: .; v_call: TRBV7-9; cdr3_aa: CASSLGQEGAEAFF
clone_size: few; v_call: TRBV27; cdr3_aa: CASRPGLAGPEQYF
clone_size: .; v_call: TRBV25-1; cdr3_aa: CASRGDQGARVAFF
clone_size: .; v_call: TRBV7-9; cdr3_aa: CASSTDRPLSVGNTIYF
clone_size: .; v_call: TRBV6-4; cdr3_aa: CASSRHLEETQYF
clone_size: .; v_call: TRBV4-3; cdr3_aa: CASSQVPREGVNTEAFF
clone_size: .; v_call: TRBV18; cdr3_aa: CASSPMGLRYEQYF
clone_size: few; v_call: TRBV5-6; cdr3_aa: CASSLAISQGADEQYF
clone_size: .; v_call: TRBV7-7; cdr3_aa: CASSLEGGLGETQYF
clone_size: .; v_call: TRBV9; cdr3_aa: CASSVGTSGRGLETQYF
clone_size: .; v_call: TRBV7-7; cdr3_aa: CASSLGQGRIETQYF
clone_size: few; v_call: TRBV28; cdr3_aa: CASRSGVYNQPQHF
clone_size: .; v_call: TRBV25-1; cdr3_aa: CASSERSRGGVGYTF
clone_size: .; v_call: TRBV29-1; cdr3_aa: CSVSGGDNEQFF
clone_size: .; v_call: TRBV19; cdr3_aa: CASGVAGGYNEQFF
clone_size: .; v_call: TRBV7-2; cdr3_aa: CASSLGPGQTQETQYF
clone_size: few; v_call: TRBV4-3; cdr3_aa: CASSQDRGARYTF
clone_size: .; v_call: TRBV19; cdr3_aa: CASNGGGPEETQYF
clone_size: .; v_call: TRBV7-2; cdr3_aa: CASSPDRASYNEQFF
clone_size: once; v_call: TRBV2; cdr3_aa: CASSEVTGKNIQYF
clone_size: .; v_call: TRBV7-9; cdr3_aa: CASSLGTSRTPQETQYF
clone_size: .; v_call: TRBV4-3; cdr3_aa: CASGRDRADYGYTF
clone_size: .; v_call: TRBV19; cdr3_aa: CASSIDWGGNQPQHF
clone_size: .; v_call: TRBV5-6; cdr3_aa: CASSLSGGYTF
clone_size: .; v_call: TRBV29-1; cdr3_aa: CSVEGQGGGLAQFF
clone_size: .; v_call: TRBV5-6; cdr3_aa: CASSLPGGNGNTIYF
clone_size: .; v_call: TRBV21-1; cdr3_aa: CASSIWTSGRPYEQYF
clone_size: .; v_call: TRBV7-8; cdr3_aa: CASSLARTGGTGEQYF
clone_size: .; v_call: TRBV9; cdr3_aa: CASLDRTGVRTEAFF
clone_size: .; v_call: TRBV10-3; cdr3_aa: CAISEMRGPGNEQFF
clone_size: once; v_call: TRBV15; cdr3_aa: CATSRPPAGFSYEQYF
clone_size: .; v_call: TRBV29-1; cdr3_aa: CSVRLIPGHENTGELFF
clone_size: few; v_call: TRBV6-5; cdr3_aa: CASSYSMPGWVNEQFF
clone_size: .; v_call: TRBV6-6; cdr3_aa: CASTKNRAGETQYF
clone_size: .; v_call: TRBV29-1; cdr3_aa: CSVPIAGGYNEQFF
clone_size: few; v_call: TRBV5-1; cdr3_aa: CASSWSTSATYEQYF
clone_size: .; v_call: TRBV7-2; cdr3_aa: CASSLGGRNTEAFF
clone_size: .; v_call: TRBV27; cdr3_aa: CASTPRGQYTDTQYF
clone_size: few; v_call: TRBV7-9; cdr3_aa: CASSHDKRQSQPYNSPLHF
clone_size: few; v_call: TRBV10-1; cdr3_aa: CASSETPGLTSYEQYF
clone_size: .; v_call: TRBV12-5; cdr3_aa: CASGSQGGAEAFF
clone_size: few; v_call: TRBV4-3; cdr3_aa: CASRPGSGRGTEAFF
clone_size: .; v_call: TRBV29-1; cdr3_aa: CSVEEVNGYEQYF
clone_size: .; v_call: TRBV10-3; cdr3_aa: CAISPTGNTEAFF